This T cell receptor beta chain was recorded in a study of radiation and T cells in renal cell carcinoma (dated by TCRdb to the early 2020s). Regarding the research as a whole: Samples were obtained from a clinical trial, in which 15 Gy stereotactic body radiation therapy was delivered to primary renal cell carcinomas and nephrectomy was performed 4 weeks later. In total, 50 to 55 samples, comprising some 25 tumors and roughly 27 peripheral blood samples, were subjected to TCR beta sequencing. Across all 50 or so samples, under 5,000,000 unique CDR3 nucleotide sequences, encoding roughly 2,600,000 unique CDR3 amino acid sequences, were identified.

CDR3 length: 15 amino acids, cysteine to phenylalanine. The sequence is cut down to CDR3 DNA, 45 bases in frame from base 1. V is pruned by 4 bases and J by 4 bases, leaving 9 bases of the junction without a gene match. The germline V gene (reference sequence) sets CDR1 to SGHNT and CDR2 to YYREEE. Summary of the overall study and its limitations: An increase in top tumor clonotypes in blood was observed from baseline to 2 weeks post-radiation, followed by contraction by 4 weeks, which was taken to suggest transient expansion of tumor-resident clones. Because pretreatment tumor biopsies were not available, the study could not determine whether clonotypes were already present within the tumor at baseline. Changes in the blood repertoire were not tracked past 4 weeks after treatment. Effects of radiation dose or scheduling on the TCR repertoire could not be addressed with the single-armed trial design.

The time point label, as the study defines it: baseline pretreatment blood. What this sample's treatment or condition label stands for: 15 Gy SBRT to primary tumor, nephrectomy 4 weeks later. To follow tumor-enriched clonotypes, serial peripheral blood was collected from radiation-treated patients at baseline and at 2 weeks and 4 weeks after SBRT. Every patient's renal cell carcinoma showed clear cell pathology. Genomic DNA for TCR sequencing was prepared using the QIAamp DNA Blood Mini Kit (Qiagen). The analyses included only samples that passed all quality control checks. The immunoSEQ kit was used, according to the manufacturer's recommendations, to generate TCR beta libraries from genomic DNA. To prepare libraries, a first multiplex PCR with proprietary primers was run, followed by a second PCR that added unique barcodes, and a bead cleanup was done after each round. Each sample batch included a kit-provided positive control reaction and a negative control reaction. The final libraries underwent checking on an Agilent 4200 TapeStation D1000 ScreenTape, volumetric pooling, and quantification by qPCR. Sequencing ran on an Illumina NextSeq500 with a MidOutput 150-cycle cartridge, using 156 Read1 and 15 Index1 cycles with kit custom primers. The pooled library was loaded at 1.0 pM, with a roughly 20% PhiX control spiked in. Turning to the authors' computational methods: The vendor-processed data were analyzed in R, and a clonotype was defined as all T cells that share the same CDR3 nucleotide sequence. For clone abundance analyses, frequencies were normalized to the 10,000 most abundant clones per sample. Before analysis, public T cell clones were removed, and these numbered fewer than five per sample on average. A difference in abundance of at least 32-fold between compartments was used to define tumor-enriched and baseline blood-enriched clonotypes. Clonotypes expanded or contracted between blood time points were identified with a beta-binomial differential abundance model. The Baroni-Urbani and Buser coefficient was used to measure tumor-blood repertoire similarity, and groups were compared with two-tailed Wilcoxon tests in R. TCRdb holds this immuneACCESS table with in-frame rearrangements only. Some clones are missing; in checked studies, unresolved V genes explain under half, and the rest has no known cause. The V and J calls and clone size are taken from that table; D and trimming were inferred from the DNA. The sample contains about 140,000 clones, less than 85% of them found a single time. Of the sample, under 30% is held by the ten largest clones.

To note about this clone: The clone's antigen remains unknown. No qualities accompany the bases; no much larger clone lies one base away.

The sequence is built from TRBV5-4 and TRBJ2-7; 9 central bases correspond to TRBD1. The source was blood, collected from a patient whose treatment included radiotherapy and nephrectomy. The TCR was taken from a woman between 50 and 59 years old with renal cell carcinoma. The base sequence is TGTGCCAGCAGCCCCCGGGACAGGGTATCTTACGAGCAGTACTTC. Its protein is CASSPRDRVSYEQYF. Outside the CDR3, residues come from the reference TRBV5-4 and TRBJ2-7 proteins, so the full variable domain is: ETGVTQSPTHLIKTRGQQVTLRCSSQSGHNTVSWYQQALGQGPQFIFQYYREEENGRGNFPPRFSGLQFPNYSSELNVNALELDDSALYLCASSPRDRVSYEQYFGPGTRLTVT.